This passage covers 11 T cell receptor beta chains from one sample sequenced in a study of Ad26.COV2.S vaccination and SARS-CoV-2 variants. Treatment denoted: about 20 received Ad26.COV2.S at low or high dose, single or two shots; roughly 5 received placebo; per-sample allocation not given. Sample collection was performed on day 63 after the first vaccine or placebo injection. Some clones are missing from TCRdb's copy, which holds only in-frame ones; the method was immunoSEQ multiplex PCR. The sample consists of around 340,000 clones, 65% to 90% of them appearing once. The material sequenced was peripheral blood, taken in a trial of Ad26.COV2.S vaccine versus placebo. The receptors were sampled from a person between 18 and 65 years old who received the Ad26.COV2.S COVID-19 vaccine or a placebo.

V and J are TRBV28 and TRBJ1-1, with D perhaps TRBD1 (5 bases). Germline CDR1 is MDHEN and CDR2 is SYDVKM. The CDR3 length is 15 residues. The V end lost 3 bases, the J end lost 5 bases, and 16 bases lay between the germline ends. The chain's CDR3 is CASSFPQPGRTEAFF. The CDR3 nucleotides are TGTGCCAGCAGTTTTCCCCAGCCAGGGCGGACTGAAGCTTTCTTT.

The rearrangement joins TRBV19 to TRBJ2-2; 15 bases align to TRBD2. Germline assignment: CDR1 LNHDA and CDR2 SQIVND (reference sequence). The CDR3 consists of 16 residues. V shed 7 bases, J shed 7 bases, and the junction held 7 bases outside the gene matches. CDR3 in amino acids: CASIGTSGGFVGELFF. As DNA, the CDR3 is TGTGCCAGTATCGGGACTAGCGGGGGGTTCGTCGGGGAGCTGTTTTTT.

In DNA, the CDR3 is TGTGCCAGCAGTTTATCTAACAGGGGGGAGGATGGCTACACCTTC. The encoded protein is CASSLSNRGEDGYTF. This chain joins TRBV27 and TRBJ1-2; 8 nucleotides line up with TRBD1. V lost 0 bases and J lost 6; bases outside the gene matches: 6. This CDR3 has 15 amino acids. CDR1 is MNHEY and CDR2 is SMNVEV in the germline V gene (reference sequence).

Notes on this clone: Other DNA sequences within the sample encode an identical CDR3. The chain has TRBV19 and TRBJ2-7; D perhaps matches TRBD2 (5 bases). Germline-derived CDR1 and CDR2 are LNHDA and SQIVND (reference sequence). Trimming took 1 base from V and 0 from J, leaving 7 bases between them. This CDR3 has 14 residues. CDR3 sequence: CASSIGGPSYEQYF. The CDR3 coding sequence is TGTGCCAGTAGTATAGGAGGGCCCTCCTACGAGCAGTACTTC.

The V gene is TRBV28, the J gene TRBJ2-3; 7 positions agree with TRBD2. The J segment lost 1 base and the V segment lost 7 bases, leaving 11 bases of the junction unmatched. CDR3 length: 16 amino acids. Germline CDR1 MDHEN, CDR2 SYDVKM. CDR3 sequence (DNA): TGTGCCAGCACCCGGATGGCGGGAGCAGGCACAGATACGCAGTATTTT. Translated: CASTRMAGAGTDTQYF.

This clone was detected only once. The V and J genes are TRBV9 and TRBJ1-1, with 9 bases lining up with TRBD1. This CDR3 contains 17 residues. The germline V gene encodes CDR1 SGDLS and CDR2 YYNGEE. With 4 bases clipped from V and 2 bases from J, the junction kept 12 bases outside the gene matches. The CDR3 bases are TGTGCCAGCAGCCGAGGGGGGACAGGGAGGGAAAACACTGAAGCTTTCTTT. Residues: CASSRGGTGRENTEAFF.

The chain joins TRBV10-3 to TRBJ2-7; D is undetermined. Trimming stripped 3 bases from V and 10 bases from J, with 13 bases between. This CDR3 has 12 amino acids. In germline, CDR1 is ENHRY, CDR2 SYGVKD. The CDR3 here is CAISEVFRNQYF. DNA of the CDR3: TGTGCCATCAGTGAAGTTTTCCGTAACCAGTACTTC.

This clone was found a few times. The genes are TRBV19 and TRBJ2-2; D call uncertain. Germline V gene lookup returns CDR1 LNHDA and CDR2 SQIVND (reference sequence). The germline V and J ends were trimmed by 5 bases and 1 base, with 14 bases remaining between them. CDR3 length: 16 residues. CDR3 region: CASSPNLHRNTGELFF. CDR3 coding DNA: TGTGCCAGTAGTCCCAACCTCCACAGGAACACCGGGGAGCTGTTTTTT.

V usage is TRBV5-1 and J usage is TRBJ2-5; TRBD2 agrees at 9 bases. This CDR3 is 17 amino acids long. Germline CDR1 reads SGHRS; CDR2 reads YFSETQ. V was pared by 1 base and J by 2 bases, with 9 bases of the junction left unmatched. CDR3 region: CASSLMDASGAQETQYF. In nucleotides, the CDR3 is TGCGCCAGCAGCTTGATGGACGCTAGCGGGGCACAAGAGACCCAGTACTTC. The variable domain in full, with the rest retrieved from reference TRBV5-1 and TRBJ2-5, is KAGVTQTPRYLIKTRGQQVTLSCSPISGHRSVSWYQQTPGQGLQFLFEYFSETQRNKGNFPGRFSGRQFSNSRSEMNVSTLELGDSALYLCASSLMDASGAQETQYFGPGTRLLVL.

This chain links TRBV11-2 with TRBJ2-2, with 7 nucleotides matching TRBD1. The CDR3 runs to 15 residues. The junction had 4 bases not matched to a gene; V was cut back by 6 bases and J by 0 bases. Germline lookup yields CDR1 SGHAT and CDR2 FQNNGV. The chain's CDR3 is CASSPDRANTGELFF. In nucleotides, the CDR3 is TGTGCCAGCAGTCCAGACAGGGCGAACACCGGGGAGCTGTTTTTT.

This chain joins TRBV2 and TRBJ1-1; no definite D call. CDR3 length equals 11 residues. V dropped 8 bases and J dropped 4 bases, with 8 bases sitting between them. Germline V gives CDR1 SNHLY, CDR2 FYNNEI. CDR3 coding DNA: TGTGCCAGCTCCTCGTTCACTGAAGCTTTCTTT. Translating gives CASSSFTEAFF.